These T cell receptor beta chains were read from a single sample in a study of T cell repertoires in cytomegalovirus infection. No antigen is known for these receptors. TCRdb redid the calling of the reads with MiXCR, one entry per CDR3 protein. The sample has about half a million distinct CDR3 sequences; roughly 34% are singletons. Sequenced here: cultured PBMCs, sampled from culture after CMV antigen stimulation. All receptors come from a human donor in good health (CMV status not recorded). Some clones in this sample may be carry-over from other donors' samples. The CDR3 runs from the conserved cysteine through the conserved F or W. Each record gives: V gene, CDR3 length, clone size, J gene, D gene, CDR3 DNA, CDR3 protein. The D gene is left open where the match is weak. Expanded clones get a size class; other rows say once, few or many, or leave the size out.

TRBV2	15	NA	TRBJ2-1	TRBD2	TGTGCCAGCAGTGACCCAGCGGGGGCTAACAATGAGCAGTTCTTC	CASSDPAGANNEQFF
TRBV7-6	12	few	TRBJ2-2	NA	TGTGCCAGCAGCCGGGATGCCGGGGAGCTGTTTTTT	CASSRDAGELFF
TRBV5-1	17	NA	TRBJ2-7	TRBD2	TGCGCCAGCAGCTTGGCCCACGGTCAAGGGAGGGCCTTGTTGCAGTACTTC	CASSLAHGQGRALLQYF
TRBV7-2	16	many	TRBJ2-4	NA	TGTGCCAGCAGCCTCTCCGGGGGAGGACCCAGGGACATTCAGTACTTC	CASSLSGGGPRDIQYF
TRBV12-3/TRBV12-4	13	few	TRBJ2-3	NA	TGTGCCAGCAGTTTGATGGACACAGATACGCAGTATTTT	CASSLMDTDTQYF
TRBV7-2	16	NA	TRBJ2-6	TRBD2	TGTGCCAGCAGCTTAGGGGGAGGGTTCGGGGCCAACGTCCTGACTTTC	CASSLGGGFGANVLTF
TRBV7-2	15	few	TRBJ1-4	NA	TGTGCCAGCAGCTTAATGGGGACCGAGGACGGAAAACTGTTTTTT	CASSLMGTEDGKLFF
TRBV10-3	13	NA	TRBJ1-4	NA	TGTGCCATCAGTGATAAGGTGAATGAAAAACTGTTTTTT	CAISDKVNEKLFF
TRBV9	15	few	TRBJ1-1	TRBD1	TGTGCCAGCAGCGCCGGGGACAGTTTGAACACTGAAGCTTTCTTT	CASSAGDSLNTEAFF
TRBV7-2	16	few	TRBJ2-4	NA	TGTGCCAGCAGCTTCTCGAAAGACTCAGCCAAAAACATTCAGTACTTC	CASSFSKDSAKNIQYF
TRBV6-6	17	NA	TRBJ2-3	TRBD2	TGTGCCAGCAGTCCTACAGCGGGAGGGCCAAGCACAGATACGCAGTATTTT	CASSPTAGGPSTDTQYF
TRBV6-2/TRBV6-3	17	many	TRBJ1-5	NA	TGTGCCAGCAGCCTGTACCTGGGACACCAGTACAATCAGCCCCAGCATTTT	CASSLYLGHQYNQPQHF
TRBV6-2/TRBV6-3	13	few	TRBJ2-7	TRBD2	TGTGCCAGCATCGACGGACTAGCCCATGAGCAGTACTTC	CASIDGLAHEQYF
TRBV7-9	12	few	TRBJ2-5	NA	TGTGCCAGCAGCTCATCCCTGAGGACCCAGTACTTC	CASSSSLRTQYF
TRBV19	9	few	TRBJ2-3	NA	TGTGCCAGTATAGATACGCAGTATTTT	CASIDTQYF
TRBV6-6	12	NA	TRBJ2-5	NA	TGTGCCAGCAGTCATCAAGAAGAGACCCAGTACTTC	CASSHQEETQYF